This T cell receptor (beta chain) appears in the sequencing data of a study of blood T cell repertoires in COVID-19. Study background: There were acute and convalescent COVID-19 samples, and they came from the United States, Italy and Spain.

The assay was immunoSEQ multiplex PCR, and TCRdb's table has in-frame clones only and misses some. Of about 80,000 clones listed, around four fifths are singletons. Trimming left V 5 bases short and J 2 bases short, with 15 bases between. There are 15 residues in the CDR3. Germline CDR1 and CDR2: SGHNT and YENEEA. The sequenced material came from peripheral blood. The sequence came from an elderly man with active or convalescent COVID-19. The chain employs TRBV11-3 and TRBJ1-1; tentative D call: TRBD1 (6 bases). CDR3 bases: TGTGCCAGCAGCCCTGGGGGCAGTCTTAACACTGAAGCTTTCTTT. Amino acid sequence: CASSPGGSLNTEAFF.